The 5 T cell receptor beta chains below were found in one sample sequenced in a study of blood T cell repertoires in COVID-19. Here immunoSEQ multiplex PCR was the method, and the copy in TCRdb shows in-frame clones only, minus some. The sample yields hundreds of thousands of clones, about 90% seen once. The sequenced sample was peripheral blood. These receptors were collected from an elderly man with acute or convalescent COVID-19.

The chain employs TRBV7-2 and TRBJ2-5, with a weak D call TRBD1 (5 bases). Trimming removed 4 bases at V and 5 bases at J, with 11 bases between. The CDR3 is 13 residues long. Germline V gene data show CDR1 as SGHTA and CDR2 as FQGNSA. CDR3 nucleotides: TGTGCCAGCAGCTGGACACGGACGGAGACCCAGTACTTC. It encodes CASSWTRTETQYF.

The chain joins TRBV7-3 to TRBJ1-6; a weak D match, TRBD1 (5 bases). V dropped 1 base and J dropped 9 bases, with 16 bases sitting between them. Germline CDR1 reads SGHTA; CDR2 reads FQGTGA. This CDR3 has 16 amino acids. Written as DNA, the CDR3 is TGTGCCAGCAGCTTAAATCCGTACAGGTCCGGTTCACCCCTCCACTTT. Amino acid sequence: CASSLNPYRSGSPLHF.

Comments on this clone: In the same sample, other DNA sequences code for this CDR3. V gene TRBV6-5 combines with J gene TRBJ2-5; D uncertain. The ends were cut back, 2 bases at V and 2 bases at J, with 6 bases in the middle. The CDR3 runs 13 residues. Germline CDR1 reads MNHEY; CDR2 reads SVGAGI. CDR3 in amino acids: CASSYGLQETQYF. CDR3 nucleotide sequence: TGTGCCAGCAGTTACGGGCTTCAAGAGACCCAGTACTTC.

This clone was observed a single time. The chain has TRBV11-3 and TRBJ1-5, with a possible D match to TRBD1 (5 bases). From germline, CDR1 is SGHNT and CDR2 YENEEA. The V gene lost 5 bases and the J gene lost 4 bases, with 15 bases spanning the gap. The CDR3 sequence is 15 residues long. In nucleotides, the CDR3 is TGTGCCAGCAGCCCCCGGGCAGGGCAGAATCAGCCCCAGCATTTT. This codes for CASSPRAGQNQPQHF.

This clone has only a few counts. The CDR3 DNA reads as TGCGCCAGCAGCCAAGACGGGACTAGCGGCCAAGAGACCCAGTACTTC. This encodes CASSQDGTSGQETQYF. The rearrangement joins TRBV4-1 to TRBJ2-5, with TRBD2 matching over 11 bases. The CDR3 contains 16 residues. V lost 0 bases, J lost 1 base, and 1 base stayed unmatched. Germline CDR1 MGHRA, CDR2 YSYEKL.